This TCR beta chain was documented in a study of T cells in Graves' hyperthyroidism and ophthalmopathy. Study information: Peripheral blood was drawn at first diagnosis, prior to all treatment.

Note on this clonotype: The antigen is not known. A much larger clone lies one base from this, so it may be a read error. It is likely a read error, because the conserved phenylalanine at the end of the CDR3 is missing.

TCR beta CDR3 regions were amplified from RNA. The TCR CDR3 was amplified in a first-round RT-PCR using the HTBI primer set. TCRdb analysed the multiplex PCR reads with MiXCR anew, one entry per CDR3 protein. This sample has a few hundred thousand distinct CDR3 sequences, with around a sixth found just once. Germline assignment: CDR1 MNHEY and CDR2 SMNVEV (reference sequence). J gave up 6 bases and V 5 bases, and 8 bases lay outside the gene matches. This CDR3 has 15 amino acids. Broader study findings: A model built on 13 V-J features separated ophthalmopathy from stable hyperthyroidism.

Investigators excluded patients with uncontrolled infection, other autoimmune disease, pregnancy or lactation. This sequence was found in a woman younger than 30 with Graves' hyperthyroidism that later progressed to Graves' ophthalmopathy. The chain couples TRBV27 to TRBJ2-7; 12 bases are a match to TRBD2. The material sequenced was blood. In nucleotides, the CDR3 is TGTGCCAGCAGTGGCAGACTAGCGGGAGAGGGCGAGCAGTACCTC. Its protein is CASSGRLAGEGEQYL.